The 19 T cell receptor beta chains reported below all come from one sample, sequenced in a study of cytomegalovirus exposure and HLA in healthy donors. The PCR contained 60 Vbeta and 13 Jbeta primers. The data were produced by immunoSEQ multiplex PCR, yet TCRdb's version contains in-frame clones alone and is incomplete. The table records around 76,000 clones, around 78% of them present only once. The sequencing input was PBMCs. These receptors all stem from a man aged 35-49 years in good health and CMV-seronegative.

CDR3: CASSRTSGAYNEQFF. The CDR3 DNA follows: TGTGCCAGCAGTAGGACTAGCGGAGCCTACAATGAGCAGTTCTTC. The chain employs TRBV2 and TRBJ2-1; TRBD2 matches at 10 bases. Germline CDR1 reads SNHLY; CDR2 reads FYNNEI. V was clipped by 5 bases and J by 2 bases; unmatched bases: 3. The CDR3 contains 15 residues. Complete variable domain (other parts from reference TRBV2 and TRBJ2-1): EPEVTQTPSHQVTQMGQEVILRCVPISNHLYFYWYRQILGQKVEFLVSFYNNEISEKSEIFDDQFSVERPDGSNFTLKIRSTKLEDSAMYFCASSRTSGAYNEQFFGPGTRLTVL.

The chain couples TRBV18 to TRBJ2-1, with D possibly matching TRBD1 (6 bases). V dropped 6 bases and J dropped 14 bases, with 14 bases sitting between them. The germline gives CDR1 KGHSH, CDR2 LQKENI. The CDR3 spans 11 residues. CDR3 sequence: CASSPYRVKFF. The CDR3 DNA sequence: TGTGCCAGCTCGCCTTACAGGGTCAAGTTCTTC.

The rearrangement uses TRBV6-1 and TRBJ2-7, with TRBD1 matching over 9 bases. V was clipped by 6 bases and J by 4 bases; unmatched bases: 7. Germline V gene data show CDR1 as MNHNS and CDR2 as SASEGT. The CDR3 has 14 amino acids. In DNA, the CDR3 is TGTGCCAGCAGGACGGGACAGGGAACTTACGAGCAGTACTTC. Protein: CASRTGQGTYEQYF.

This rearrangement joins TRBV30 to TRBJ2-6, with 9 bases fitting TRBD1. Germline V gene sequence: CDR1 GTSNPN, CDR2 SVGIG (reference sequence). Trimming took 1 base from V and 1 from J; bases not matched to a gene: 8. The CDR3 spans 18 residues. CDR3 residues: CAWSAPGQGPSGANVLTF. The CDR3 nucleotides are TGTGCCTGGAGTGCACCGGGACAGGGACCTTCTGGGGCCAACGTCCTGACTTTC. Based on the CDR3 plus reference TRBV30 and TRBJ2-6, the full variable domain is SQTIHQWPATLVQPVGSPLSLECTVEGTSNPNLYWYRQAAGRGLQLLFYSVGIGQISSEVPQNLSASRPQDRQFILSSKKLLLSDSGFYLCAWSAPGQGPSGANVLTFGAGSRLTVL.

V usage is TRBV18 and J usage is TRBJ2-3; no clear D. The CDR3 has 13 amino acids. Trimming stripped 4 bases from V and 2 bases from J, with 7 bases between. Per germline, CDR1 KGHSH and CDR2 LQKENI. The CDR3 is CASSRSITDTQYF. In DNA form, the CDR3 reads TGTGCCAGCTCACGATCTATCACAGATACGCAGTATTTT.

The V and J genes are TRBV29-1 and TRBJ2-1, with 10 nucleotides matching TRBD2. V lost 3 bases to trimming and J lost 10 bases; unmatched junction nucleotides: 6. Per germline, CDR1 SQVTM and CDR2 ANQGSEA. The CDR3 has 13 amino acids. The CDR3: CSVDGLAALEQFF. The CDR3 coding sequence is TGCAGCGTTGACGGACTAGCGGCTCTCGAGCAGTTCTTC.

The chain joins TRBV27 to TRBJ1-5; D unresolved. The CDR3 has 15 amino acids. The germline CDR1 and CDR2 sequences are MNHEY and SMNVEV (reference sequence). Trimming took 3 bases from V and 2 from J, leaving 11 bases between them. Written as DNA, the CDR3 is TGTGCCAGCAGTTTGTACAGTAGAGGCAATCAGCCCCAGCATTTT. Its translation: CASSLYSRGNQPQHF.

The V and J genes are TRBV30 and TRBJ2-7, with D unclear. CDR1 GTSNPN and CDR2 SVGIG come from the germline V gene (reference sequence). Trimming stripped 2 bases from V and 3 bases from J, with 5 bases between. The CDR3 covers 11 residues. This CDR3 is CAWSRSYEQYF. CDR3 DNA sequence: TGTGCCTGGAGTAGGAGCTACGAGCAGTACTTC.

The CDR3 DNA reads as TGTGCCAGCTCACCTATCGTCGGGATTGGGACAGATACGCAGTATTTT. Its protein product is CASSPIVGIGTDTQYF. The chain combines TRBV18 with TRBJ2-3; TRBD2 is a possible D gene (5 bases). The CDR3 runs to 16 residues. The germline CDR1 and CDR2 sequences are KGHSH and LQKENI. Trimming removed 3 bases at V and 3 bases at J, with 16 bases between. The variable domain in full, completed from reference TRBV18 and TRBJ2-3, reads NAGVMQNPRHLVRRRGQEARLRCSPMKGHSHVYWYRQLPEEGLKFMVYLQKENIIDESGMPKERFSAEFPKEGPSILRIQQVVRGDSAAYFCASSPIVGIGTDTQYFGPGTRLTVL.

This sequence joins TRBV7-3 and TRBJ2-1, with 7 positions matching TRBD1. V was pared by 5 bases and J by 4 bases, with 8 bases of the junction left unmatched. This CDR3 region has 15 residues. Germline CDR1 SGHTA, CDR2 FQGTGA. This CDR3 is CASSPETGSYNEQFF. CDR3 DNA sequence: TGTGCCAGCAGCCCGGAGACAGGGTCATACAATGAGCAGTTCTTC.

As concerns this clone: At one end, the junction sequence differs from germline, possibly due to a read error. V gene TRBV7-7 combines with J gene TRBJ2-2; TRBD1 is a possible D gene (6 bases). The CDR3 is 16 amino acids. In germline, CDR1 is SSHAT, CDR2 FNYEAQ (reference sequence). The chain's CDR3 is CASSSGAPSGTGELFF. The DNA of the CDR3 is TGTGCTAGCAGCTCAGGGGCTCCGAGCGGCACCGGGGAGCTGTTTTTT.

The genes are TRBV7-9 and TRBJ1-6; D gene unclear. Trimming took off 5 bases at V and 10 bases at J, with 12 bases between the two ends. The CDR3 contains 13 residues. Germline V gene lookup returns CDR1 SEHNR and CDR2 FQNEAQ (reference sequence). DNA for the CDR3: TGTGCCAGCAGCAGACAAGAAAACTCACCCCTCCACTTT. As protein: CASSRQENSPLHF.

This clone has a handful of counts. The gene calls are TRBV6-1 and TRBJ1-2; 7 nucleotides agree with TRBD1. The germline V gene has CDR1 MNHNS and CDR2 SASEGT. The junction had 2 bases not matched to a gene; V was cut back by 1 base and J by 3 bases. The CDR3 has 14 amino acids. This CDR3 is CASSEVTGDYGYTF. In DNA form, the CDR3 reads TGTGCCAGCAGTGAAGTAACAGGGGACTATGGCTACACCTTC.

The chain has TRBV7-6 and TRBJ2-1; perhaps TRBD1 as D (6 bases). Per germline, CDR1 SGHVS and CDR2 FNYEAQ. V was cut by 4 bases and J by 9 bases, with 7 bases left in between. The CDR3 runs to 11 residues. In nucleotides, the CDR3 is TGTGCCAGCAGCTCACAGGGTGAGCAGTTCTTC. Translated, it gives CASSSQGEQFF.

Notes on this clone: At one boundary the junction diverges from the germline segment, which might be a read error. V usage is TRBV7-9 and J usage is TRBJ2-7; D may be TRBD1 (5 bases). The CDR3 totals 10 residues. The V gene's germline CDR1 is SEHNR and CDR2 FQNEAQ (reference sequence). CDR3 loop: CSSSPRAGGF. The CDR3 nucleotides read TGTTCCAGCAGCCCCAGGGCCGGCGGCTTC.

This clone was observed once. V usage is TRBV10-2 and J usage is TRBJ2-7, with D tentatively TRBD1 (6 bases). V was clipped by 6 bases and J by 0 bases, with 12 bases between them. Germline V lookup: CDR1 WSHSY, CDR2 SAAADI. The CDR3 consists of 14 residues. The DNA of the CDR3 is TGCGCCAGCAGAGCGACAGGAGTCTCCTACGAGCAGTACTTC. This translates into CASRATGVSYEQYF.

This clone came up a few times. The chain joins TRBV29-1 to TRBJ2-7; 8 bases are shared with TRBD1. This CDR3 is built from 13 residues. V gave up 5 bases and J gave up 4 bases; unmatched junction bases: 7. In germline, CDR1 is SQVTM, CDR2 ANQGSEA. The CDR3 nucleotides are TGCAGCGTTCAACAGACAGGGGTGTACGAGCAGTACTTC. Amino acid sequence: CSVQQTGVYEQYF.

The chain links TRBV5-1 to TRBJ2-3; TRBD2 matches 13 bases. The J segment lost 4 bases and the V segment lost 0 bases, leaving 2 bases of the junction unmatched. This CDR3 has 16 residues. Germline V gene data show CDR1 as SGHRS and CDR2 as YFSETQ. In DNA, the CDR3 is TGCGCCAGCAGCTTGGGGACTAGCGGGAGCCCAGATACGCAGTATTTT. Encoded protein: CASSLGTSGSPDTQYF.

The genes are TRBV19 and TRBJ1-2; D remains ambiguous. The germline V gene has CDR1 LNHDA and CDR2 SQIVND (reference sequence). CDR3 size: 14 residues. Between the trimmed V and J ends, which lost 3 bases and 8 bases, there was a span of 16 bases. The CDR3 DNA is TGTGCCAGTAGTATCACGGTCCCCGCGGGAGGCTACACCTTC. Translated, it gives CASSITVPAGGYTF.